This is a list of T cell receptor beta chains from one sample in a study of blood T cell repertoires in COVID-19. The data were produced by immunoSEQ multiplex PCR, yet TCRdb's version contains in-frame clones alone and is incomplete. The data contain roughly 300,000 clones, 70% to 90% of them seen just once; the ten biggest clones take up approximately 5%. Sequenced sample: PBMCs or T cells enriched from blood (not recorded which). The receptors derive from a woman aged 25 to 39 who had recovered from COVID-19. Both conserved end residues are part of each CDR3. Each record gives: CDR3 length, V gene, CDR3 protein.

14 | TRBV30 | CAWTLGLAAYEQYF
16 | TRBV7-3 | CASSPRGDLSYNEQFF
17 | TRBV12-2 | CASRLAVAGDSRNEQFF
14 | TRBV5-4 | CASSYRGSLDTQYF
12 | TRBV19 | CASSRSQGEAFF
14 | TRBV27 | CASSNIPLNQPQHF
13 | TRBV25-1 | CASSEWGVETQYF
16 | TRBV5-1 | CASSLLQGGNTGELFF
15 | TRBV7-8 | CASSSSGLFMSGYTF
17 | TRBV18 | CASSQTQDRAGNYGYTF
11 | TRBV29-1 | CSLGGGQEAFF